What follows are 5 T cell receptor beta chains derived from one specimen sequenced in a study of blood T cell repertoires in COVID-19. Clones were sequenced by immunoSEQ multiplex PCR, and TCRdb holds only the in-frame ones, with some missing. The sample records around 200,000 clones, 80% to 85% being singletons. The sequenced sample consisted of peripheral blood. The receptors were gathered from a man aged 50-59 years with active or convalescent COVID-19.

V and J are TRBV18 and TRBJ1-5; TRBD1 agrees at 7 bases. V lost 6 bases to trimming and J lost 0 bases; unmatched junction nucleotides: 8. The CDR3 extends over 16 amino acids. Germline V gene sequence: CDR1 KGHSH, CDR2 LQKENI. The CDR3 DNA reads as TGTGCCAGCTCGACCGGGACAGATTATAGCAATCAGCCCCAGCATTTT. This codes for CASSTGTDYSNQPQHF.

The V gene is TRBV6-2 or TRBV6-3, the J gene TRBJ1-1, with a tentative D call TRBD1 (6 bases). CDR1 MNHEY and CDR2 SVGEGT come from the germline V gene. The V and J ends lost 0 bases and 0 bases respectively, with 17 bases between them. CDR3 length: 18 residues. In DNA, the CDR3 is TGTGCCAGCAGTTACTCCCCGGGGGGCACATTCATGAACACTGAAGCTTTCTTT. Its protein is CASSYSPGGTFMNTEAFF.

The chain links TRBV5-4 to TRBJ1-2, with 7 bases matching TRBD1. The CDR3 runs to 15 residues. J gave up 4 bases and V 3 bases, and 9 bases lay outside the gene matches. CDR1 and CDR2 from the germline V gene are SGHNT and YYREEE (reference sequence). The DNA of the CDR3 is TGTGCCAGCAGCTCCCCGGGACAGCAGGTCTATGGCTACACCTTC. Amino acid sequence: CASSSPGQQVYGYTF.

This clone appeared a single time. This chain links TRBV6-2 or TRBV6-3 with TRBJ2-1; 7 bases match TRBD1. CDR3 size: 16 residues. V lost 2 bases and J lost 7; bases outside the gene matches: 11. CDR1 MNHEY and CDR2 SVGEGT come from the germline V gene. The chain's CDR3 is CASSYVGQASGNEQFF. The CDR3 bases are TGTGCCAGCAGTTACGTCGGACAGGCCTCGGGGAATGAGCAGTTCTTC.

The CDR3 loop reads CASSPGQGISGNTIYF. For the CDR3, the DNA is TGTGCCAGCAGCCCGGGACAGGGGATCTCTGGAAACACCATATATTTT. The rearrangement joins TRBV7-9 to TRBJ1-3, with 10 positions matching TRBD1. CDR1 and CDR2 (germline): SEHNR, FQNEAQ (reference sequence). Trimming removed 5 bases from V and 0 bases from J; junction bases left unmatched: 4. This CDR3 is 16 amino acids long.